The clone carrying this TCR beta chain has at least ten counts. Its cognate antigen is unknown. The sample originates from a study of T cells in Graves' hyperthyroidism and ophthalmopathy. Initially, at the first diagnosis of hyperthyroidism and before any ophthalmopathy symptoms, blood was sampled. Amplification of TCR beta CDR3 regions used RNA as the template. The TCR CDR3 first-round RT-PCR relied on the HTBI primer set. From the multiplex PCR reads, TCRdb called clonotypes with MiXCR, one entry per CDR3 protein. Found here are 350,000 to 450,000 distinct CDR3 sequences, roughly 15% of them singletons; the top ten hold around a third. Study results and limitations: It was a median approximately 7.1 months before onset that the model predicted ophthalmopathy.

The CDR3 is 14 residues long. Germline CDR1 reads MNHEY; CDR2 reads SMNVEV (reference sequence). Losses at the gene ends were 4 bases for V and 5 bases for J; bases not matched to a gene: 7. This clonotype originated in a woman aged 30 to 39 with Graves' hyperthyroidism that later progressed to Graves' ophthalmopathy. Sequencing used blood. The chain is built from TRBV27 and TRBJ1-2; TRBD1 matches 7 bases. CDR3 region: CASSSLTGYYGYTF. The DNA of the CDR3 is TGTGCCAGCAGTTCACTGACAGGGTATTATGGCTACACCTTC.